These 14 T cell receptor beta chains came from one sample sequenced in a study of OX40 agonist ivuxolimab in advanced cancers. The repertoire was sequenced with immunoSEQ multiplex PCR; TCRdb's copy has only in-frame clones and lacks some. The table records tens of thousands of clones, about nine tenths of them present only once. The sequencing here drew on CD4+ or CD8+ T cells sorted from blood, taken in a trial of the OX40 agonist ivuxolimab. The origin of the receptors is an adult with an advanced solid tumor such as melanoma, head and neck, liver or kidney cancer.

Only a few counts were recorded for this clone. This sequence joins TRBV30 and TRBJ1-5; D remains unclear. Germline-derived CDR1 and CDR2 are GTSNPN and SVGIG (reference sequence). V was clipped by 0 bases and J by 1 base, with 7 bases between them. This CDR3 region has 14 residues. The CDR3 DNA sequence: TGTGCCTGGAGTGTAGGGAGGAGCAATCAGCCCCAGCATTTT. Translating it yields CAWSVGRSNQPQHF.

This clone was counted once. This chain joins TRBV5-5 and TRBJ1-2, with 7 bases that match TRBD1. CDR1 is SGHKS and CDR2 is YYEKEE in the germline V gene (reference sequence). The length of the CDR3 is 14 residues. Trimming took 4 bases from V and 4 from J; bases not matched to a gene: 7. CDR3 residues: CASSTRGKGYGYTF. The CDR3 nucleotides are TGTGCCAGCAGCACCAGGGGGAAGGGCTATGGCTACACCTTC. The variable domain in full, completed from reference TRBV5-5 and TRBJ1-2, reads DAGVTQSPTHLIKTRGQQVTLRCSPISGHKSVSWYQQVLGQGPQFIFQYYEKEERGRGNFPDRFSARQFPNYSSELNVNALLLGDSALYLCASSTRGKGYGYTFGSGTRLTVV.

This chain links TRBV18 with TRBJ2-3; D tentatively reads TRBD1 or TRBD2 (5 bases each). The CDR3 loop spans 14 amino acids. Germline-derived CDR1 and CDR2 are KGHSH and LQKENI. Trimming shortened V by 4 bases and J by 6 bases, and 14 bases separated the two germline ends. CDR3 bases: TGTGCCAGCTCACGGGACCTTAAGGGGGATACGCAGTATTTT. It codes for CASSRDLKGDTQYF.

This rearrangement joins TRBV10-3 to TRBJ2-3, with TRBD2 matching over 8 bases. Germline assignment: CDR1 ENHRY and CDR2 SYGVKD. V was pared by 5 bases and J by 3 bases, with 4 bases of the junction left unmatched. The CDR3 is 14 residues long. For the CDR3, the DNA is TGTGCCATCAGTCTAGCGGGTCTTACAGATACGCAGTATTTT. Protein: CAISLAGLTDTQYF.

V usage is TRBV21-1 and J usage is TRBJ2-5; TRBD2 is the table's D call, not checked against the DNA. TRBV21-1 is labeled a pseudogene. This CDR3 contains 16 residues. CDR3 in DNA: TGTGCCCGTCAGGGACTAGCGGGAGGTTCCCAAGAGACCCAGTACTTC. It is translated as CARQGLAGGSQETQYF.

The CDR3 sequence: CAISESPRTDTQYF. CDR3 nucleotides: TGTGCCATCAGTGAGTCGCCCCGGACAGATACGCAGTATTTT. This chain connects TRBV10-3 to TRBJ2-3; no definite D call. The CDR3 sequence is 14 residues long. Germline values: CDR1 ENHRY, CDR2 SYGVKD. The ends were cut back, 0 bases at V and 3 bases at J, with 7 bases in the middle.

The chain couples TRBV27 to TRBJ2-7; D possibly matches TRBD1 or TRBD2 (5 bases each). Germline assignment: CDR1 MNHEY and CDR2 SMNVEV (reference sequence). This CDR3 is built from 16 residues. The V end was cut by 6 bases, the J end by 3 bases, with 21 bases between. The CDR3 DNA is TGTGCCAGCAGGGAGGTGGGCCCGGGACGGCTCTACGAGCAGTACTTC. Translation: CASREVGPGRLYEQYF.

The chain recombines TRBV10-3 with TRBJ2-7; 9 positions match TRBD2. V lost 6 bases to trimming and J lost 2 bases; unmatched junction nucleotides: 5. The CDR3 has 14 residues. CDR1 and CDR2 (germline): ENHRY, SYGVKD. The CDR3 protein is CAISAGTSPYEQYF. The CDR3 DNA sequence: TGTGCCATCAGCGCCGGGACTAGCCCCTACGAGCAGTACTTC.

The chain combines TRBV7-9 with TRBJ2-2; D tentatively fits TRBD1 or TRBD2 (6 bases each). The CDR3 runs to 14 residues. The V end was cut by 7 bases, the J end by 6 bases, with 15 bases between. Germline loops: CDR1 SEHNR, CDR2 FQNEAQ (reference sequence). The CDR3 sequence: CASIGQGRSGELFF. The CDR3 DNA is TGTGCCAGCATAGGGCAGGGGAGGTCCGGGGAGCTGTTTTTT.

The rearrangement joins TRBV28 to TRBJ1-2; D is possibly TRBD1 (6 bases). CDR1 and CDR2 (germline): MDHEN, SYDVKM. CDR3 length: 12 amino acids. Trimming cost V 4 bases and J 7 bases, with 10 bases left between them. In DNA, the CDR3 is TGTGCCAGCAGTTCAGGGGTATTTGGCTACACCTTC. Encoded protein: CASSSGVFGYTF.

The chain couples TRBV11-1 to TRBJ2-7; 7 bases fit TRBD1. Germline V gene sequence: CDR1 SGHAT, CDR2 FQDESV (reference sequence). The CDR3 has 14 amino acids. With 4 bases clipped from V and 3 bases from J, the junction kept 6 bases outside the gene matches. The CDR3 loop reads CASSSLTGVYEQYF. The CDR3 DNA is TGTGCCAGCAGCTCGCTTACAGGGGTCTACGAGCAGTACTTC. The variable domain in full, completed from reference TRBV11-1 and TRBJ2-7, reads EAEVAQSPRYKITEKSQAVAFWCDPISGHATLYWYRQILGQGPELLVQFQDESVVDDSQLPKDRFSAERLKGVDSTLKIQPAELGDSAMYLCASSSLTGVYEQYFGPGTRLTVT.

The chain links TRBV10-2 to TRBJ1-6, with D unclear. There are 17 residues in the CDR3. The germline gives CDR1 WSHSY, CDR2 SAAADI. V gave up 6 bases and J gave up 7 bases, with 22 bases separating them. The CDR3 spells CASRGGRASGSNSPLHF. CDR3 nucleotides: TGCGCCAGCAGAGGCGGCAGAGCGTCAGGTTCAAATTCACCCCTCCACTTT.

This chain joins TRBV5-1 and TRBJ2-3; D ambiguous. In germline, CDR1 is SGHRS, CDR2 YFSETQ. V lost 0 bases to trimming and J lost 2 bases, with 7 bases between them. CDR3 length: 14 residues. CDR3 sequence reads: CASSLAYFTDTQYF. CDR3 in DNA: TGCGCCAGCAGCTTGGCCTATTTCACAGATACGCAGTATTTT.

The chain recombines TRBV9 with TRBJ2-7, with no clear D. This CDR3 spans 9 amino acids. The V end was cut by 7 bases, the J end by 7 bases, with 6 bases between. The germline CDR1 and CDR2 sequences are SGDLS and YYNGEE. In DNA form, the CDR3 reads TGTGCCAGCGGGGAAGAGCAGTACTTC. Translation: CASGEEQYF.